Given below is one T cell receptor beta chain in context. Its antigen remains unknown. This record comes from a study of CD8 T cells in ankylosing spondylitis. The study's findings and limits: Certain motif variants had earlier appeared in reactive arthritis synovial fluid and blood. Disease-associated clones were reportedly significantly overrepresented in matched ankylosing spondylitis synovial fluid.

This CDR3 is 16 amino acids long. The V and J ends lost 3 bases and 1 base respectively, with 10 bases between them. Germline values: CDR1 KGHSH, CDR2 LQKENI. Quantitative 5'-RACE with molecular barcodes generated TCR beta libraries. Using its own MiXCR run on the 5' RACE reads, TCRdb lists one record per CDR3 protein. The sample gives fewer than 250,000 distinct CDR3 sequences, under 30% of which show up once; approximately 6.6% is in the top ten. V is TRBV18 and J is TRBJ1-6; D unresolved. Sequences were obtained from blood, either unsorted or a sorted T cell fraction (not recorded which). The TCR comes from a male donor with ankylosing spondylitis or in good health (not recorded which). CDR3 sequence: CASSPDRRSYNSPLHF. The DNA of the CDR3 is TGTGCCAGCTCACCGGACCGAAGGTCCTATAATTCACCCCTCCACTTT.